What follows is one TCR beta chain and its context. As processed by the authors: The authors estimated nucleated cell counts from reference gene primer amplification. Repertoires were generated with immunoSEQ multiplex PCR, while TCRdb's copy carries only in-frame clones and drops some. V and J calls and clone size follow that table, whereas D and trimming were derived from the DNA. The repertoire consists of over 100,000 clones, with 75% to 90% occurring once and the leading ten covering approximately 19%. V was clipped by 2 bases and J by 1 base, with 14 bases between them. CDR3 length: 16 residues. In germline, CDR1 is MNHEY, CDR2 SVGAGI. The data stem from a study of blood T cell repertoires in COVID-19. As for the study in general: Acute and convalescent COVID-19 specimens originated in the United States, Italy and Spain.

Input material: peripheral blood. This clonotype originated in a human donor with acute or convalescent COVID-19. The donor label of this sample is uncertain. V is TRBV6-5 and J is TRBJ1-2, with D possibly matching TRBD1 (6 bases). The CDR3 sequence is CASSYPARGGNYGYTF. Here the CDR3 DNA reads TGTGCCAGCAGTTACCCCGCGCGAGGGGGTAACTATGGCTACACCTTC.